This T cell receptor beta chain was profiled in a study of shared clonotypes between healthy human individuals. The protocol was immunoSEQ multiplex PCR, while the TCRdb copy is restricted to in-frame clones and leaves out a portion. The table has roughly 2.2 million clones, over 90% seen once. In germline, CDR1 is KGHSH, CDR2 LQKENI. The CDR3 consists of 15 residues. J was trimmed by 3 bases and V by 1 base; bases with no gene match: 3. This clonotype was sampled from a man between 18 and 29 years old in good health. Some clones in this sample may be carry-over from other donors' samples. Input material: naive CD4+ T cells from PBMCs. Stated subset: CD45RA+ positively selected. The chain uses TRBV18 and TRBJ1-2, with 9 bases matching TRBD1. For the CDR3, the DNA is TGTGCCAGCTCACCACTGGACAGGGGCGACTATGGCTACACCTTC. Its translation is CASSPLDRGDYGYTF.